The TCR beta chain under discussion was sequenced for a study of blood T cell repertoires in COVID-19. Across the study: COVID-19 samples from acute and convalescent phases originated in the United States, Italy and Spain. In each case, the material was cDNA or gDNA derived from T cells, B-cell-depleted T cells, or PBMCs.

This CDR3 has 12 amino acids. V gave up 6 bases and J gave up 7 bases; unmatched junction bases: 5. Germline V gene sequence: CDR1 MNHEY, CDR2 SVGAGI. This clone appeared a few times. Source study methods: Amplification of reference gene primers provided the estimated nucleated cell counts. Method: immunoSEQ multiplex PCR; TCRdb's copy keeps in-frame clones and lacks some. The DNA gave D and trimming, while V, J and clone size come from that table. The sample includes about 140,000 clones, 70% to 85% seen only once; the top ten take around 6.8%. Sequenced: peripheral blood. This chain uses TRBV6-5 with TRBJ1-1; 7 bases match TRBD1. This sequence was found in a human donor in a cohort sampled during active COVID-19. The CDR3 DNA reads TGTGCCAGCAGGAACAGGGGATTTGAAGCTTTCTTT. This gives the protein CASRNRGFEAFF.